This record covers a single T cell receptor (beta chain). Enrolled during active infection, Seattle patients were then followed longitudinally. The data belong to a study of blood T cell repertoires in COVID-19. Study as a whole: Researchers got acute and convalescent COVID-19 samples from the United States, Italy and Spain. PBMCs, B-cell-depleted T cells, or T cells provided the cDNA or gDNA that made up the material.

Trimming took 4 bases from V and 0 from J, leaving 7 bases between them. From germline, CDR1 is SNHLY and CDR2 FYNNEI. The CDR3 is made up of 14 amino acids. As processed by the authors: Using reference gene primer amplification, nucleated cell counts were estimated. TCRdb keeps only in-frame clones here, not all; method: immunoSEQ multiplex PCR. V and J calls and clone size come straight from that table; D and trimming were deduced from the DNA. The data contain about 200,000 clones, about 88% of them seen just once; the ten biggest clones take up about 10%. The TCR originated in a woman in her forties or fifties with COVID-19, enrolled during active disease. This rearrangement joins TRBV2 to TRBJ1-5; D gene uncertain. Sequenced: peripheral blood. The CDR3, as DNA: TGTGCCAGCAGTGCCACATATAGCAATCAGCCCCAGCATTTT. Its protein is CASSATYSNQPQHF.